This T cell receptor (beta chain) was retrieved from a study of response to subunit inactivated influenza vaccine. This CDR3 contains 15 residues. Germline V lookup: CDR1 MNHEY, CDR2 SMNVEV (reference sequence). V was pared by 6 bases and J by 0 bases, with 5 bases of the junction left unmatched. One entry per CDR3 protein, called by TCRdb with MiXCR from the RT-PCR reads. The sample lists about 570,000 distinct CDR3 sequences; around 10% were seen once. This clonotype was seen ten or more times. The sample was also linked to a second study, of T cells expressing NK-cell markers. That report adds: With UMIs, 5'RACE template switching was used to make TCR beta cDNA.

Sequenced material: PBMCs from blood, taken on the day of vaccination. The sequence came from a man in his fifties or sixties who received an inactivated influenza vaccine. The chain combines TRBV27 with TRBJ1-2; 9 positions agree with TRBD1. The CDR3 loop reads CASSARTGANYGYTF. Here the CDR3 DNA reads TGTGCCAGCAGCGCCCGGACAGGGGCTAACTATGGCTACACCTTC.